The 14 T cell receptor beta chains reported below all come from one sample, sequenced in a study of shared clonotypes between healthy human individuals. Measured with immunoSEQ multiplex PCR; TCRdb has only the in-frame clones, and not every one. The table shows 1.6 million or so clones, with 95% to 97% occurring only once. The specimen sequenced was naive CD4+ T cells sorted from blood. Described subset: CD45RA+ positively selected. Receptors originate from a man aged 30 to 45 in good health.

The gene calls are TRBV28 and TRBJ1-3; TRBD1 might be the D (5 bases). The V gene lost 2 bases and the J gene lost 2 bases, with 7 bases spanning the gap. Germline V CDR1 and CDR2: MDHEN, SYDVKM. The CDR3 extends over 14 amino acids. CDR3 bases: TGTGCCAGCAGTTTAGGAGGGGCTGGAAACACCATATATTTT. This gives the protein CASSLGGAGNTIYF.

The CDR3 coding sequence is TGTGCCAGCTCACCGACAGGGGGGGCGTATGGCTACACCTTC. As protein: CASSPTGGAYGYTF. The rearrangement links TRBV18 to TRBJ1-2, with 9 bases identical to TRBD1. CDR3 length: 14 amino acids. Germline V gene data show CDR1 as KGHSH and CDR2 as LQKENI. Trimming at V came to 3 bases and at J to 5 bases, leaving 4 bases not matched to a gene.

This CDR3 reads CASSSGTPQHF. As DNA, the CDR3 is TGTGCCAGCTCAAGCGGGACGCCCCAGCATTTT. The V gene is TRBV18, the J gene TRBJ1-5, with D possibly matching TRBD1 (5 bases). The CDR3 runs to 11 residues. Looked up from germline, CDR1 is KGHSH and CDR2 is LQKENI. Trimming removed 5 bases at V and 9 bases at J, with 8 bases between.

The V and J genes are TRBV10-1 and TRBJ1-2; D gene uncertain. The germline V gene has CDR1 WNHNN and CDR2 SYGVQD (reference sequence). The CDR3 has 13 amino acids. V was trimmed by 4 bases and J by 3 bases, leaving 9 bases between them. CDR3 in amino acids: CASSAGSDYGYTF. The CDR3 DNA sequence: TGCGCCAGCAGTGCGGGGAGCGACTATGGCTACACCTTC.

The chain joins TRBV6-1 to TRBJ2-1, with 7 bases lining up with TRBD2. The CDR3 loop spans 17 amino acids. The V gene's germline CDR1 is MNHNS and CDR2 SASEGT. V dropped 2 bases and J dropped 8; count of bases not matched to a gene: 15. The CDR3 region has the DNA TGTGCCAGCAGTGAATGGACAACCGGACTAGAGAGGGATGAGCAGTTCTTC. Its protein product is CASSEWTTGLERDEQFF.

This sequence joins TRBV5-5 and TRBJ2-1; the D is unclear. In germline, CDR1 is SGHKS, CDR2 YYEKEE (reference sequence). V lost 4 bases and J lost 4, with 12 bases in between. CDR3 length: 14 amino acids. The DNA of the CDR3 is TGTGCCAGCAGCCCCGCGGTAACATACAATGAGCAGTTCTTC. It codes for CASSPAVTYNEQFF.

This chain links TRBV2 with TRBJ1-2, with TRBD1 matching 7 bases. CDR3 length equals 12 residues. V shed 2 bases, J shed 6 bases, and the junction held 0 bases outside the gene matches. Germline V lookup: CDR1 SNHLY, CDR2 FYNNEI. The CDR3 is CASSETGDGYTF. CDR3 nucleotide sequence: TGTGCCAGCAGTGAAACAGGGGATGGCTACACCTTC. Full variable domain (remainder filled in from reference TRBV2 and TRBJ1-2): EPEVTQTPSHQVTQMGQEVILRCVPISNHLYFYWYRQILGQKVEFLVSFYNNEISEKSEIFDDQFSVERPDGSNFTLKIRSTKLEDSAMYFCASSETGDGYTFGSGTRLTVV.

This clone was recorded only once. The V call is TRBV5-1, the J call TRBJ2-7; D is possibly TRBD2 (5 bases). Trimming shortened V by 1 base and J by 2 bases, and 10 bases separated the two germline ends. This CDR3 has 14 amino acids. CDR1 SGHRS and CDR2 YFSETQ come from the germline V gene. The CDR3 DNA reads TGCGCCAGCAGCTTGTCCGGGATCCCCTACGAGCAGTACTTC. Its translation: CASSLSGIPYEQYF. Using reference TRBV5-1 and TRBJ2-7 for the parts outside the CDR3, the full variable domain is KAGVTQTPRYLIKTRGQQVTLSCSPISGHRSVSWYQQTPGQGLQFLFEYFSETQRNKGNFPGRFSGRQFSNSRSEMNVSTLELGDSALYLCASSLSGIPYEQYFGPGTRLTVT.

In the case of this clone: The same CDR3 can be traced to other DNA sequences in this sample. The rearrangement joins TRBV6-6 to TRBJ2-7; tentative D call: TRBD2 (6 bases). The germline V and J ends were trimmed by 6 bases and 0 bases, with 12 bases remaining between them. Germline values: CDR1 MNHNY, CDR2 SVGAGI (reference sequence). The length of the CDR3 is 14 residues. In nucleotides, the CDR3 is TGTGCCAGCAGGAGCCCCGGGAGCTCCTACGAGCAGTACTTC. This sequence encodes CASRSPGSSYEQYF.

The rearrangement joins TRBV12-5 to TRBJ2-1, with TRBD1 identical over 9 bases. Germline V gene lookup returns CDR1 LGHNT and CDR2 FRNRAP. The CDR3 is 14 residues long. J lost 6 bases, V lost 5 bases, and 5 bases had no gene match. CDR3 loop: CASGPTGGGNEQFF. The CDR3 nucleotides are TGTGCTAGTGGTCCGACAGGGGGAGGCAATGAGCAGTTCTTC.

This rearrangement joins TRBV18 to TRBJ1-2; TRBD1 aligns across 8 bases. V gave up 4 bases and J gave up 7 bases; unmatched junction bases: 8. The CDR3 extends over 14 amino acids. The germline gives CDR1 KGHSH, CDR2 LQKENI. The CDR3 sequence: CASSLDRGGGGYTF. The CDR3 DNA sequence: TGTGCCAGCTCACTAGACAGGGGAGGTGGTGGCTACACCTTC.

In DNA, the CDR3 is TGTGCCAGCAGCCAACCGGGACAGGGGGCCGGGGAGCTGTTTTTT. The encoded protein is CASSQPGQGAGELFF. J is TRBJ2-2 and V is TRBV4-2, with 11 nucleotides matching TRBD1. The CDR3 length is 15 residues. J was trimmed by 6 bases and V by 2 bases; bases with no gene match: 2. Germline V gives CDR1 LGHNA, CDR2 YNFKEQ.

The V call is TRBV5-1, the J call TRBJ2-3; D possibly corresponds to TRBD2 (5 bases). Per the germline V gene, CDR1 is SGHRS and CDR2 is YFSETQ. The CDR3 is 14 residues long. Trimming pared 0 bases from V and 5 bases from J, leaving 10 bases between. In DNA, the CDR3 is TGCGCCAGCAGCTTGGTAGGGAGAAAAGATACGCAGTATTTT. Translated: CASSLVGRKDTQYF. Full variable domain (outside the CDR3, taken from reference TRBV5-1 and TRBJ2-3): KAGVTQTPRYLIKTRGQQVTLSCSPISGHRSVSWYQQTPGQGLQFLFEYFSETQRNKGNFPGRFSGRQFSNSRSEMNVSTLELGDSALYLCASSLVGRKDTQYFGPGTRLTVL.

The chain recombines TRBV5-6 with TRBJ2-7, with 7 bases identical to TRBD1. CDR3 size: 14 residues. Germline-derived CDR1 and CDR2 are SGHDT and YYEEEE. V was pared by 4 bases and J by 4 bases, with 8 bases of the junction left unmatched. Written as DNA, the CDR3 is TGTGCCAGCAGCGTAGACAGGGTCGGTTACGAGCAGTACTTC. The encoded protein is CASSVDRVGYEQYF.